The rows below give T cell receptor beta chains drawn from one sample of a study of blood T cell repertoires in COVID-19. Produced via immunoSEQ multiplex PCR; TCRdb's table is partial and in-frame only. The table lists roughly 49,000 clones, roughly 70% of them singletons. Sequenced input: peripheral blood. These receptor sequences come from a woman in her 70s with acute or convalescent COVID-19. Both conserved end residues are part of each CDR3. The D gene is left open where the match is weak. Some rows have no size entry. The others give once, few or many, or a class for an expanded clone.

NA	NA	TRBV5-4	TRBJ1-1	TGTGCCAGCAGCTTACAGGGATTGGACACTGAAGCTTTCTTT	CASSLQGLDTEAFF
NA	NA	TRBV5-1	TRBJ2-3	TGCGCCAGCAGCCCCTACACGCGGACAGATACGCAGTATTTT	CASSPYTRTDTQYF
NA	NA	TRBV19	TRBJ2-5	TGTGCCAGTAGTACCCTGGAAGGGGTCTCCAAAGAGACCCAGTACTTC	CASSTLEGVSKETQYF
NA	NA	TRBV14	TRBJ2-3	TGTGCCAGCAGCCAAGAGCGGGGTTCCAGTACGCAGTATTTT	CASSQERGSSTQYF
NA	few	TRBV7-6	TRBJ2-1	TGTGCCAGCAGCCCCCGTTACCAGGTTGAGCAGTTCTTC	CASSPRYQVEQFF
TRBD1	many	TRBV28	TRBJ2-7	TGTGCCAGCAGTCCAGGGGGCGCGCAGGGAAACTACGAGCAGTACTTC	CASSPGGAQGNYEQYF
TRBD2	once	TRBV6-2/TRBV6-3	TRBJ2-1	TGTGCCAGCAGCTCGGGACTAGCGGGAGGGCCCGGAGGGTTTGTGCAGTTCTTC	CASSSGLAGGPGGFVQFF
NA	NA	TRBV29-1	TRBJ2-7	TGCAGCGTTGAAGAACTAAGGGGACAAGTGCAGTACTTC	CSVEELRGQVQYF
NA	NA	TRBV28	TRBJ2-2	TGTGCCAGCCCATCGGGGGTCACCGGGGAGCTGTTTTTT	CASPSGVTGELFF
NA	few	TRBV20-1	TRBJ1-6	TGCAGTGCTACCAGGGTGGGGCCCCTCCACTTT	CSATRVGPLHF